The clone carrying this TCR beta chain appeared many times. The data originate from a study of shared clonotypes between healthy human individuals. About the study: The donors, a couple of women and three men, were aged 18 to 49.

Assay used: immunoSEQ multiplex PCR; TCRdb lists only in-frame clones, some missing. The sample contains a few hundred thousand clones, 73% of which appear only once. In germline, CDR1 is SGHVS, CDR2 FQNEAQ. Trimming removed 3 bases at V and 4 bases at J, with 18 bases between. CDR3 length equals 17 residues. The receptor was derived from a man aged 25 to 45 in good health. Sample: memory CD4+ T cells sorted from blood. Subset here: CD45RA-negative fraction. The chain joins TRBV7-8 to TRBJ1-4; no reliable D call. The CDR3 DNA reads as TGTGCCAGCAGCTTTTTTTGGGGAGCTGCGGGTAATGAAAAACTGTTTTTT. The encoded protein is CASSFFWGAAGNEKLFF.